The clone carrying this TCR beta chain was recorded a few times. Its antigen is currently unknown. V lost 0 bases and J lost 3, with 3 bases in between. The CDR3 runs 13 residues. Germline CDR1 reads LGHNA; CDR2 reads YSLEER. Individual cDNA molecules were tagged with unique molecular identifiers. TCRdb itself ran the 5' RACE reads through MiXCR, one entry per CDR3 protein. Here the sample spans about 53,000 distinct CDR3 sequences, around 10% being singletons. The sample is drawn from a study of early T cells in non-severe SARS-CoV-2 infection. Overall study results and limits: Reliance on VDJdb matching favored anti-spike CD8 responses; private and CD4 specificities were missed.

The source of this sequence is an adult who was a healthcare worker with PCR-confirmed SARS-CoV-2 infection or an uninfected control (not recorded which). This sequence joins TRBV4-3 and TRBJ2-1; D is undetermined. This sample comprised whole blood, obtained at baseline. As DNA, the CDR3 is TGCGCCAGCAGCCAAGACATCTACAATGAGCAGTTCTTC. Its translation: CASSQDIYNEQFF.